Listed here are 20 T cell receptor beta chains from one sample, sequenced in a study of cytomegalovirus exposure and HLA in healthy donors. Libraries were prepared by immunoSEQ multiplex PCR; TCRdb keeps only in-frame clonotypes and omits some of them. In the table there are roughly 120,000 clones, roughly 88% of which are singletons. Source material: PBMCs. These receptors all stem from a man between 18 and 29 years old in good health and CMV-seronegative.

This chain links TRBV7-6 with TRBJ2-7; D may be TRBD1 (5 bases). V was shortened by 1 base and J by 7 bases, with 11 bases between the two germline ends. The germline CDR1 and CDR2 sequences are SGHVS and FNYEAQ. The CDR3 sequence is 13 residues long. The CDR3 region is CASSLVRVQEQYF. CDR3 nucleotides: TGTGCCAGCAGCTTAGTCAGGGTTCAAGAGCAGTACTTC.

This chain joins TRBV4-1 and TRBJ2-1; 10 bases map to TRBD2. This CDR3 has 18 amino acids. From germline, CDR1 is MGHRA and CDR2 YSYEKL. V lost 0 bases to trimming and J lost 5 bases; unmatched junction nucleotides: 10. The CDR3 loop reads CASSQDVSLAGVHNEQFF. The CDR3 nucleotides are TGCGCCAGCAGCCAAGATGTTAGCCTAGCGGGAGTCCACAATGAGCAGTTCTTC.

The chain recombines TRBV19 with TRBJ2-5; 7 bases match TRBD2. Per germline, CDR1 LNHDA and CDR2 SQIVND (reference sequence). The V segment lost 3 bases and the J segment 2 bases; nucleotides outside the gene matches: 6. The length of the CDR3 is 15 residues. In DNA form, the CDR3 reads TGTGCCAGTAGTATCCGCACTAGCGATCAAGAGACCCAGTACTTC. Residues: CASSIRTSDQETQYF.

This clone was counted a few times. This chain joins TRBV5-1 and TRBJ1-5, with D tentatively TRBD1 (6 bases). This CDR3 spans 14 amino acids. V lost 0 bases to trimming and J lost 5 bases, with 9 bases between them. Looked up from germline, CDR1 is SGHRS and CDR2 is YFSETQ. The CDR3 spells CASSLAPGDQPQHF. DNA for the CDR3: TGCGCCAGCAGCTTGGCCCCAGGGGATCAGCCCCAGCATTTT.

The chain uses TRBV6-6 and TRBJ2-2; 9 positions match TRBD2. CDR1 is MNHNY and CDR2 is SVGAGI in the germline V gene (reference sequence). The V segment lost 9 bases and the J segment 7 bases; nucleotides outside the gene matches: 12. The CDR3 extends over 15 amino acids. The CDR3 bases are TGTGCCAGTCTACCTAGCGGGACCGGGGGCGGGGAGCTGTTTTTT. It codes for CASLPSGTGGGELFF.

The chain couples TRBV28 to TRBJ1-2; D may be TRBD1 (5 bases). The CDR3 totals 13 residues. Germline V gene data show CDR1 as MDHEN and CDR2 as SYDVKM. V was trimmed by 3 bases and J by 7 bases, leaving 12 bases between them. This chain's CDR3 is CASSFSSGFGYTF. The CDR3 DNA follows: TGTGCCAGCAGTTTTTCGTCAGGGTTTGGCTACACCTTC.

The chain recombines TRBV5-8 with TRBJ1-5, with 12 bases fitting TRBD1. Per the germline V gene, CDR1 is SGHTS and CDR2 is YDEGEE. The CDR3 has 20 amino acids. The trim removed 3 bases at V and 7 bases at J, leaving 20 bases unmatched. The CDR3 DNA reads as TGTGCCAGCAGCTGGGCCCCGGGACAGGGGGCCCTCAGATCGAGGCAGCCCCAGCATTTT. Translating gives CASSWAPGQGALRSRQPQHF.

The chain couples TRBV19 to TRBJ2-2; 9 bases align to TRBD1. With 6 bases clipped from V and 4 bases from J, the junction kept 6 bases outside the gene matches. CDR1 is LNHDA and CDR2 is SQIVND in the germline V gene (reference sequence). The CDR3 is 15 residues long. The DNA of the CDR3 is TGTGCCAGTAGGCCGGGACAGGGTGGCACCGGGGAGCTGTTTTTT. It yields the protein CASRPGQGGTGELFF. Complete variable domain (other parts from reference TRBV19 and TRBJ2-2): DGGITQSPKYLFRKEGQNVTLSCEQNLNHDAMYWYRQDPGQGLRLIYYSQIVNDFQKGDIAEGYSVSREKKESFPLTVTSAQKNPTAFYLCASRPGQGGTGELFFGEGSRLTVL.

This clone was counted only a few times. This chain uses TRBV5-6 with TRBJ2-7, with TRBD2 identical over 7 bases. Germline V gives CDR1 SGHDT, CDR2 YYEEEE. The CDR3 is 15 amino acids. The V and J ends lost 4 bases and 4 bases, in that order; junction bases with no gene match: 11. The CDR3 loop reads CASSVATGGGYEQYF. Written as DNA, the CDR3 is TGTGCCAGCAGCGTGGCTACCGGGGGAGGGTACGAGCAGTACTTC.

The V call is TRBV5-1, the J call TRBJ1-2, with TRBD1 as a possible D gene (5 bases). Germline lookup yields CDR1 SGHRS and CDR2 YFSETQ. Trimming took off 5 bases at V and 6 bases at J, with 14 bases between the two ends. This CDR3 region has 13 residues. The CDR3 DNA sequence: TGCGCCAGCAGGCTGAGGGGACTAGATGGCTACACCTTC. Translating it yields CASRLRGLDGYTF.

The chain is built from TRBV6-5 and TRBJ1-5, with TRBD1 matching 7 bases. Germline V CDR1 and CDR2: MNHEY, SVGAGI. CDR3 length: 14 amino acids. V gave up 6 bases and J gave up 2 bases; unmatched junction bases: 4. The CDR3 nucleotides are TGTGCCAGCAGCCGACAGGGTGGCAATCAGCCCCAGCATTTT. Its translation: CASSRQGGNQPQHF.

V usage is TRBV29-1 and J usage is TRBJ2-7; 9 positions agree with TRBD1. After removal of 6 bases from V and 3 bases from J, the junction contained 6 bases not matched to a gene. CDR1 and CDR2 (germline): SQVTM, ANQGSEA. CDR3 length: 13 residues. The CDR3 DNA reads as TGCAGCGTGGAGGGACAGGGCCGCTACGAGCAGTACTTC. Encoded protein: CSVEGQGRYEQYF.

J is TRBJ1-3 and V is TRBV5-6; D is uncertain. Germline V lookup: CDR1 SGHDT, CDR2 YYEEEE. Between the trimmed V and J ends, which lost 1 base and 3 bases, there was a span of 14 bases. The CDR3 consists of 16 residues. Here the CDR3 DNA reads TGTGCCAGCAGCTTGATTCGGAGAACCGATGGAAACACCATATATTTT. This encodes CASSLIRRTDGNTIYF.

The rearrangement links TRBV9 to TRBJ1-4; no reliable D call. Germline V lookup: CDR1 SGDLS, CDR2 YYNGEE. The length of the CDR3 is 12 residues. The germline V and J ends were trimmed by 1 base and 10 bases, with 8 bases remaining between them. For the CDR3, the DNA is TGTGCCAGCAGCGTAAGTCGCGGAAAACTGTTTTTT. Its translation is CASSVSRGKLFF.

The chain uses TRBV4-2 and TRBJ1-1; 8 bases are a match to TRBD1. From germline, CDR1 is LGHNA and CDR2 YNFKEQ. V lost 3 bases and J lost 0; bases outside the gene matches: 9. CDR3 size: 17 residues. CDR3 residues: CASSHRDRIDMNTEAFF. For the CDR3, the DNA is TGTGCCAGCAGCCACCGGGACAGGATCGACATGAACACTGAAGCTTTCTTT.

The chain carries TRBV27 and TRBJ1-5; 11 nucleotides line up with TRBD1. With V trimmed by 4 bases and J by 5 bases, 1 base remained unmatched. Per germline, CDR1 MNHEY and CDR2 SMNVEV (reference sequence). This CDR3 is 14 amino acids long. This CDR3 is CASSWTGGDQPQHF. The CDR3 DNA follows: TGTGCCAGCAGTTGGACAGGGGGCGATCAGCCCCAGCATTTT.

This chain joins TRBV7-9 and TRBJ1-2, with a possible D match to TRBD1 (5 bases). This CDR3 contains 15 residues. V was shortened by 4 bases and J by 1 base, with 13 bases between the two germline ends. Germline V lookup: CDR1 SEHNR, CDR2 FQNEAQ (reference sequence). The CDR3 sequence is CASSSRQYDNYGYTF. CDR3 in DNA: TGTGCCAGCAGCTCTAGACAGTACGATAACTATGGCTACACCTTC.

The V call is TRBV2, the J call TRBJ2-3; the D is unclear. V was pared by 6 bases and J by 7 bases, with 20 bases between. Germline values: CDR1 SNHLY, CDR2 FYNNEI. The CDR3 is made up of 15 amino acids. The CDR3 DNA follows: TGTGCCAGCAGAGATATTGTAGAATCCCCGTATACGCAGTATTTT. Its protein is CASRDIVESPYTQYF.

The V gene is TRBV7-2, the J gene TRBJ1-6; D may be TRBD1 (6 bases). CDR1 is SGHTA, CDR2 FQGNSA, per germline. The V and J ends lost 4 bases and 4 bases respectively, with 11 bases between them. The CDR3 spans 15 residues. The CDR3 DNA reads TGTGCCAGCAGCTCAGGGGTCGGGTATAATTCACCCCTCCACTTT. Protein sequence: CASSSGVGYNSPLHF.

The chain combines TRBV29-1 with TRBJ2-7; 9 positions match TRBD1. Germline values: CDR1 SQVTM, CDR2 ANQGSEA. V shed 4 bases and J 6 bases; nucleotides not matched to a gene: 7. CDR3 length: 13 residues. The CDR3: CSVAGQGLVEQYF. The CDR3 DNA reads TGCAGCGTTGCTGGACAGGGGTTAGTCGAGCAGTACTTC.